The sequence of this T cell receptor (beta chain) was determined in a study of Ad26.COV2.S vaccination and SARS-CoV-2 variants. Study context: The trial was COV1001 and the donor's arm was Ad26.COV2.S. General observations from the study: Non-spike TCR breadth was similar in vaccine and placebo recipients.

There are 14 residues in the CDR3. Between the trimmed V and J ends, which lost 3 bases and 9 bases, there was a span of 16 bases. Germline V lookup: CDR1 SGDLS, CDR2 YYNGEE. Assay used: immunoSEQ multiplex PCR; TCRdb lists only in-frame clones, some missing. The data contain some 410,000 clones, approximately 92% of them singletons. Comment on this clone: Its antigen is unknown.

Regarding treatment: some 20 received Ad26.COV2.S at low or high dose, single or two shots; several received placebo; per-sample allocation not given. The investigators took samples on day 63 after the first vaccine or placebo injection. This vaccine is an Ad26 vector that expresses the Wuhan-strain SARS-CoV-2 spike. The receptor was derived from a person aged 18-65 years who received the Ad26.COV2.S COVID-19 vaccine or a placebo. The rearrangement uses TRBV9 and TRBJ2-1; no clear D. Sequenced here: peripheral blood, sampled in a trial of Ad26.COV2.S vaccine versus placebo. The CDR3 DNA sequence: TGTGCCAGCAGCGCCCTCGAGTCGGCTAGTGAGCAGTTCTTC. Translated, it gives CASSALESASEQFF.